These 11 T cell receptor beta chains were sequenced from one sample in a study of metastatic and nonmetastatic thyroid tumors. Every patient was untreated before thyroid surgery. TCRdb re-called the PCR reads through MiXCR. This table holds 34,000 or so clones, over 15% found once. The sample consisted of blood. The receptor source for this set is a female donor with papillary thyroid cancer or a benign thyroid nodule (not recorded which). Some clones in this sample may be carry-over from other donors' samples.

This clone was observed at least ten times. The chain recombines TRBV28 with TRBJ2-1; maybe TRBD2 (6 bases). Trimming shortened V by 6 bases and J by 3 bases, and 9 bases separated the two germline ends. The CDR3 sequence is 13 residues long. Germline V lookup: CDR1 MDHEN, CDR2 SYDVKM. The CDR3 nucleotides are TGTGCCAGCAGACCGGGACTCTACAATGAGCAGTTCTTC. It translates to CASRPGLYNEQFF.

With respect to this clone: Other DNA sequences of this sample code for an identical CDR3. CDR3 amino acids: CASARGDPVSNEQFF. DNA for the CDR3: TGCGCCAGCGCCCGTGGTGACCCCGTGAGCAATGAGCAGTTCTTC. J is TRBJ2-1 and V is TRBV5-1, with D hard to call. V lost 7 bases, J lost 6 bases, and 20 bases lay in between. Looked up from germline, CDR1 is SGHRS and CDR2 is YFSETQ. This CDR3 is 15 amino acids long.

This clone has a count of ten or more. CDR3 DNA sequence: TGTGCCAGCAGTTTTTACCCTTTCGAAACAGGCGCTGGGGAGACCCAGTACTTC. Amino acid sequence: CASSFYPFETGAGETQYF. V usage is TRBV7-8 and J usage is TRBJ2-5; tentatively, D is TRBD1 (5 bases). Trimming removed 6 bases at V and 5 bases at J, with 28 bases between. The CDR3 totals 18 residues. Germline assignment: CDR1 SGHVS and CDR2 FQNEAQ.

This clone was observed at least ten times. The chain employs TRBV2 and TRBJ2-1; TRBD1 might be the D (5 bases). The V end was cut by 8 bases, the J end by 5 bases, with 16 bases between. The CDR3 consists of 14 residues. The germline V gene encodes CDR1 SNHLY and CDR2 FYNNEI. The CDR3 reads CASGHRGMNNEQFF. CDR3 in DNA: TGTGCCAGCGGACACAGAGGTATGAACAATGAGCAGTTCTTC.

This clone came up many times. This chain uses TRBV27 with TRBJ1-4; a weak D match, TRBD1 (5 bases). CDR3 size: 15 residues. V dropped 4 bases and J dropped 8 bases, with 17 bases sitting between them. Germline CDR1 and CDR2: MNHEY and SMNVEV (reference sequence). The CDR3 DNA is TGTGCCAGCAGTTCACGGATTAGGGGAGGGGAAAAACTGTTTTTT. Protein sequence: CASSSRIRGGEKLFF.

This clone is categorized as medium-sized. The CDR3 bases are TGTGCCAGCAGTCCCTCCTTACTTGGGAATGGCTACACCTTC. This sequence encodes CASSPSLLGNGYTF. The chain combines TRBV2 with TRBJ1-2; D gene unclear. V lost 5 bases to trimming and J lost 6 bases, with 16 bases between them. This CDR3 has 14 amino acids. Per germline, CDR1 SNHLY and CDR2 FYNNEI.

The sample holds many counts of this clone. This chain uses TRBV19 with TRBJ2-1, with D possibly being TRBD1 (5 bases). The V and J ends lost 5 bases and 7 bases respectively, with 15 bases between them. CDR1 is LNHDA and CDR2 is SQIVND in the germline V gene (reference sequence). CDR3 length: 14 residues. CDR3 sequence: CASSVRAGMNEQFF. The CDR3 DNA sequence: TGTGCCAGTAGTGTCAGGGCAGGGATGAATGAGCAGTTCTTC.

In the case of this clone: A much larger clone lies a single base off, so this may be a read error. This rearrangement joins TRBV29-1 to TRBJ2-1, with TRBD2 identical over 10 bases. In germline, CDR1 is SQVTM, CDR2 ANQGSEA. Trimming at V came to 7 bases and at J to 4 bases, leaving 7 bases not matched to a gene. The CDR3 runs to 14 residues. CDR3 coding DNA: TGCAGCGCCGCCGGACTAGCGGTTTACAATGAGCAGTTCTTC. Translating it yields CSAAGLAVYNEQFF.

This clone showed up many times. V gene TRBV12-3 or TRBV12-4 combines with J gene TRBJ2-1; TRBD2 might be the D (5 bases). V dropped 6 bases and J dropped 3 bases, with 9 bases sitting between them. The CDR3 extends over 13 amino acids. CDR3 sequence: CASRAGLYNEQFF. CDR3 bases: TGTGCCAGCAGGGCGGGCCTCTACAATGAGCAGTTCTTC.

This clone was counted many times. The chain joins TRBV6-1 to TRBJ1-1; D not resolved. Germline V gene lookup returns CDR1 MNHNS and CDR2 SASEGT. CDR3 length equals 12 residues. Trimming cost V 8 bases and J 9 bases, with 16 bases left between them. The CDR3 DNA sequence: TGTGCCAGCTATCCCGCCGGACGCCAAGCTTTCTTT. It yields the protein CASYPAGRQAFF.

The table lists this clone with many counts. Mismatch with germline at one junction end may stem from a read error. This chain joins TRBV7-7 and TRBJ1-1; D call uncertain. This CDR3 is 13 amino acids long. In germline, CDR1 is SSHAT, CDR2 FNYEAQ (reference sequence). The CDR3 loop is CASSATADTEAFF. The CDR3 DNA reads as TGTGCTAGCAGCGCAACTGCGGACACTGAAGCTTTCTTT.